A single sample gave rise to the 29 T cell receptor beta chains below, sequenced in a study of beta chain features in type 1 diabetes. Sequencing targeted expressed TCRB transcripts, as all isolated RNA had been reverse transcribed. Assay: immunoSEQ multiplex PCR; the TCRdb copy retains only in-frame clones and omits some. The profile covers about 740,000 clones, with about an eighth appearing a single time and about 0.02% taken by the ten largest. Whole-study findings and limits: When Type 1 diabetes patients were examined, their TCRB CDR3s proved moderately but significantly shorter in all four CD4+ subsets.

These receptors are not linked to any known antigen. Sequencing was done on a sample of naive CD4+ T cells from blood. The receptors originated from a man in his late teens or twenties with type 1 diabetes.

In its sample, this clone was seen a few times. The chain joins TRBV7-2 to TRBJ2-7; D gene unclear. Looked up from germline, CDR1 is SGHTA and CDR2 is FQGNSA. V lost 1 base, J lost 3 bases, and 13 bases lay in between. The length of the CDR3 is 15 residues. The CDR3 is CASSLVVTNSYEQYF. CDR3 nucleotide sequence: TGTGCCAGCAGCTTAGTGGTGACAAACAGCTACGAGCAGTACTTC.

This clone occurred a few times. The chain has TRBV7-3 and TRBJ2-7, with TRBD1 as a possible D gene (5 bases). The CDR3 has 13 residues. Germline V lookup: CDR1 SGHTA, CDR2 FQGTGA. V shed 5 bases and J shed 4 bases, with 12 bases lying between them. DNA for the CDR3: TGTGCCAGCAGCGAACGGCAGGGATACGAGCAGTACTTC. Protein product: CASSERQGYEQYF.

There are a few counts of this clone. This chain uses TRBV18 with TRBJ2-7, with 7 bases fitting TRBD1. CDR3 length: 17 residues. Germline CDR1 reads KGHSH; CDR2 reads LQKENI. Trimming cost V 3 bases and J 1 base; bases outside gene matches: 12. CDR3 in amino acids: CASSPFHGRGQSYEQYF. In DNA form, the CDR3 reads TGTGCCAGCTCACCCTTTCACGGCCGGGGACAGTCCTACGAGCAGTACTTC.

This chain connects TRBV9 to TRBJ2-5, with 8 nucleotides matching TRBD1. Germline trimming cut 1 base from V and 2 bases from J; bases unmatched to any gene: 1. The CDR3 extends over 14 amino acids. Per the germline V gene, CDR1 is SGDLS and CDR2 is YYNGEE. CDR3 sequence (DNA): TGTGCCAGCAGCGTATGGACAGGGCAAGAGACCCAGTACTTC. Its translation: CASSVWTGQETQYF.

This clone was seen more than once but under ten times. The V and J genes are TRBV2 and TRBJ1-5, with D maybe TRBD1 (5 bases). CDR1 and CDR2 from the germline V gene are SNHLY and FYNNEI. The CDR3 spans 14 residues. V gave up 5 bases and J gave up 0 bases, with 8 bases separating them. CDR3 in amino acids: CASSTGYSNQPQHF. The DNA of the CDR3 is TGTGCCAGCAGTACAGGTTATAGCAATCAGCCCCAGCATTTT. The whole variable domain, remainder taken from reference TRBV2 and TRBJ1-5, is EPEVTQTPSHQVTQMGQEVILRCVPISNHLYFYWYRQILGQKVEFLVSFYNNEISEKSEIFDDQFSVERPDGSNFTLKIRSTKLEDSAMYFCASSTGYSNQPQHFGDGTRLSIL.

This chain uses TRBV6-5 with TRBJ2-3, with 7 bases aligning to TRBD1. This CDR3 has 16 residues. J was trimmed by 0 bases and V by 4 bases; bases with no gene match: 7. Germline CDR1 is MNHEY and CDR2 is SVGAGI. The chain's CDR3 is CASSSTTGSSTDTQYF. The DNA of the CDR3 is TGTGCCAGCAGTTCAACGACAGGGTCGAGCACAGATACGCAGTATTTT.

The chain carries TRBV30 and TRBJ1-5; no reliable D call. V dropped 3 bases and J dropped 7 bases, with 7 bases sitting between them. Germline V CDR1 and CDR2: GTSNPN, SVGIG (reference sequence). The CDR3 is 11 amino acids. CDR3 DNA: TGTGCCTGGAGCCACGGGCAGCCCCAGCATTTT. Translated: CAWSHGQPQHF.

The chain recombines TRBV7-6 with TRBJ1-2; D is unclear. V was trimmed by 1 base and J by 8 bases, leaving 11 bases between them. This CDR3 has 13 amino acids. From germline, CDR1 is SGHVS and CDR2 FNYEAQ. This CDR3 reads CASSLDPAAGYTF. The DNA of the CDR3 is TGTGCCAGCAGCTTAGACCCGGCGGCGGGCTACACCTTC.

On this clone itself: The junction shows a germline mismatch at one end, possibly a read error. J is TRBJ2-7 and V is TRBV5-6; D may correspond to TRBD1 or TRBD2 (5 bases each). Germline V lookup: CDR1 SGHDT, CDR2 YYEEEE. CDR3 length: 14 residues. CDR3 protein: CASRSGTASPQYFF. The CDR3 DNA sequence: TGTGCCAGCAGATCCGGGACGGCCTCCCCTCAATACTTCTTC.

This clone was observed a few times. The chain carries TRBV28 and TRBJ1-6, with a weak D call TRBD1 (6 bases). V was cut by 2 bases and J by 10 bases, with 15 bases left in between. From germline, CDR1 is MDHEN and CDR2 SYDVKM. The CDR3 runs 15 residues. The CDR3 DNA reads TGTGCCAGCAGTTTACCCTCAGGGGAATGGTCACCCCTCCACTTT. Amino acid sequence: CASSLPSGEWSPLHF.

A few counts support this clone. V and J are TRBV5-1 and TRBJ2-3; tentatively, D is TRBD1 (6 bases). The CDR3 contains 15 residues. Germline CDR1 SGHRS, CDR2 YFSETQ. V lost 2 bases and J lost 4, with 14 bases in between. CDR3 region: CASSFAQGSADTQYF. DNA for the CDR3: TGCGCCAGCAGCTTCGCACAGGGCAGTGCAGATACGCAGTATTTT.

In this sample, this clone turned up a few times. Other DNA sequences in this sample translate to the same CDR3. The chain has TRBV28 and TRBJ2-7, with D uncertain. The ends were cut back, 6 bases at V and 3 bases at J, with 6 bases in the middle. Germline values: CDR1 MDHEN, CDR2 SYDVKM. CDR3 length: 11 amino acids. The CDR3 here is CASSPYYEQYF. CDR3 in DNA: TGTGCCAGCAGCCCGTACTACGAGCAGTACTTC. The variable domain in full, completed from reference TRBV28 and TRBJ2-7, reads DVKVTQSSRYLVKRTGEKVFLECVQDMDHENMFWYRQDPGLGLRLIYFSYDVKMKEKGDIPEGYSVSREKKERFSLILESASTNQTSMYLCASSPYYEQYFGPGTRLTVT.

In this sample, this clone turned up a few times. The CDR3 bases are TGTGCCAGCAGCCTGGAGGGGAGCTCCTACGAGCAGTACTTC. This translates into CASSLEGSSYEQYF. The chain has TRBV7-9 and TRBJ2-7, with D perhaps matching TRBD2 (6 bases). The CDR3 sequence is 14 residues long. Germline CDR1 reads SEHNR; CDR2 reads FQNEAQ (reference sequence). V lost 5 bases to trimming and J lost 0 bases, with 11 bases between them.

V and J are TRBV10-3 and TRBJ2-7; D tentatively fits TRBD1 or TRBD2 (5 bases each). Germline V gene lookup returns CDR1 ENHRY and CDR2 SYGVKD. Deletions cut 3 bases from V and 2 bases from J, with 14 bases between. The CDR3 runs 15 residues. CDR3 nucleotides: TGTGCCATCAGTGAACAACAGGAGGTTACCTACGAGCAGTACTTC. Translated: CAISEQQEVTYEQYF.

In its sample, this clone was seen a few times. The V call is TRBV2, the J call TRBJ1-5, with a possible D match to TRBD1 (6 bases). Per germline, CDR1 SNHLY and CDR2 FYNNEI. V was pared by 9 bases and J by 7 bases, with 16 bases between. CDR3 length equals 13 residues. CDR3 nucleotides: TGTGCCAGTCCCCCGGGGGCGGGACAGCCCCAGCATTTT. This encodes CASPPGAGQPQHF.

The table lists this clone with a few counts. This chain uses TRBV5-4 with TRBJ2-5; no clear D. The CDR3 loop spans 14 amino acids. V was pared by 4 bases and J by 5 bases, with 15 bases between. Germline V CDR1 and CDR2: SGHNT, YYREEE (reference sequence). Here the CDR3 DNA reads TGTGCCAGCAGCCCCGGTGGCAGTCGCGAGACCCAGTACTTC. It codes for CASSPGGSRETQYF.

The rearrangement uses TRBV9 and TRBJ1-1; TRBD1 is a possible D gene (5 bases). Germline values: CDR1 SGDLS, CDR2 YYNGEE. The CDR3 runs 13 residues. V lost 6 bases, J lost 1 base, and 10 bases lay in between. Here the CDR3 DNA reads TGTGCCAGCACTAGGGGAGAGAACACTGAAGCTTTCTTT. Translated, it gives CASTRGENTEAFF.

This clone showed up just a few times. The V and J genes are TRBV30 and TRBJ1-2; 9 nucleotides align to TRBD1. The CDR3 is made up of 12 amino acids. V lost 5 bases to trimming and J lost 8 bases; unmatched junction nucleotides: 6. Per the germline V gene, CDR1 is GTSNPN and CDR2 is SVGIG (reference sequence). CDR3 nucleotides: TGTGCCTGGGGTACAGGGGGCGAAGGCTACACCTTC. Residues: CAWGTGGEGYTF.

V and J are TRBV6-5 and TRBJ2-1; 7 bases agree with TRBD1. With 6 bases clipped from V and 8 bases from J, the junction kept 13 bases outside the gene matches. From germline, CDR1 is MNHEY and CDR2 SVGAGI. CDR3 size: 15 residues. The CDR3 loop is CASRTTGRATDEQFF. The CDR3 bases are TGTGCCAGCAGAACGACAGGGCGAGCGACGGATGAGCAGTTCTTC.

In its sample, this clone was seen a few times. This rearrangement joins TRBV29-1 to TRBJ1-2; 7 bases agree with TRBD1. Germline V gives CDR1 SQVTM, CDR2 ANQGSEA. The J segment lost 5 bases and the V segment lost 6 bases, leaving 6 bases of the junction unmatched. This CDR3 has 12 amino acids. CDR3 amino acids: CSVTRQGYGYTF. CDR3 nucleotide sequence: TGCAGCGTGACTAGACAGGGTTATGGCTACACCTTC.

V usage is TRBV4-1 and J usage is TRBJ1-1, with D possibly TRBD1 on 5 matching bases. CDR1 and CDR2 from the germline V gene are MGHRA and YSYEKL. The germline V and J ends were trimmed by 8 bases and 4 bases, with 20 bases remaining between them. The CDR3 is 15 amino acids. The CDR3 sequence is CASRPLAGSGTEAFF. DNA for the CDR3: TGCGCCAGCCGGCCTTTGGCAGGGTCGGGCACTGAAGCTTTCTTT.

This clone was seen a handful of times. V is TRBV19 and J is TRBJ1-1; possible D gene TRBD1, 5 bases. V was shortened by 4 bases and J by 0 bases, with 12 bases between the two germline ends. Looked up from germline, CDR1 is LNHDA and CDR2 is SQIVND (reference sequence). The CDR3 sequence is 15 residues long. CDR3 DNA sequence: TGTGCCAGTAGTAACGACAGACTCATGAACACTGAAGCTTTCTTT. Amino acid sequence: CASSNDRLMNTEAFF.

This clone was detected a few times. The gene calls are TRBV18 and TRBJ2-5, with D possibly matching TRBD2 (6 bases). Trimming cost V 2 bases and J 2 bases, with 12 bases left between them. The CDR3 extends over 15 amino acids. The V gene's germline CDR1 is KGHSH and CDR2 LQKENI. The DNA for the CDR3 is TGTGCCAGCTCACCATGGGACGGGGGACAAGAGACCCAGTACTTC. It yields the protein CASSPWDGGQETQYF.

In this sample, this clone turned up a few times. The chain has TRBV27 and TRBJ1-2; D ambiguous. V dropped 8 bases and J dropped 4 bases, with 14 bases sitting between them. Germline V gives CDR1 MNHEY, CDR2 SMNVEV (reference sequence). The CDR3 totals 13 residues. The DNA of the CDR3 is TGTGCCAGCGGTCCCCAATCGGGCTATGGCTACACCTTC. Amino acid sequence: CASGPQSGYGYTF.

The chain employs TRBV10-3 and TRBJ2-1, with TRBD2 matching 8 bases. Looked up from germline, CDR1 is ENHRY and CDR2 is SYGVKD. Losses at the gene ends were 10 bases for V and 2 bases for J; bases not matched to a gene: 7. CDR3 length: 14 amino acids. The chain's CDR3 is CATGPGGPYNEQFF. CDR3 nucleotides: TGTGCCACCGGCCCGGGGGGGCCCTACAATGAGCAGTTCTTC.

This clone has more than one count but fewer than ten. The same CDR3 also results from other DNA sequences found in this sample. The V gene is TRBV4-1, the J gene TRBJ1-5, with D perhaps TRBD1 (6 bases). CDR1 and CDR2 (germline): MGHRA, YSYEKL. The ends were cut back, 0 bases at V and 1 base at J, with 7 bases in the middle. CDR3 size: 15 residues. The chain's CDR3 is CASSQDRGSNQPQHF. DNA for the CDR3: TGCGCCAGCAGCCAAGACAGGGGCAGCAATCAGCCCCAGCATTTT.

The chain is built from TRBV7-2 and TRBJ1-4, with D possibly matching TRBD1 (6 bases). With 4 bases removed from V and 6 bases from J, the gap between germline ends came to 15 bases. The CDR3 length is 15 residues. CDR1 SGHTA and CDR2 FQGNSA come from the germline V gene. CDR3 protein: CASSSYREIDEKLFF. Here the CDR3 DNA reads TGTGCCAGCAGCTCCTACAGGGAGATCGATGAAAAACTGTTTTTT.

This clone was seen a few times. The rearrangement joins TRBV2 to TRBJ2-1, with TRBD2 matching over 9 bases. CDR1 is SNHLY and CDR2 is FYNNEI in the germline V gene. The CDR3 totals 17 residues. V lost 2 bases, J lost 7 bases, and 12 bases stayed unmatched. The CDR3 region is CASSETSGGPRSNEQFF. Written as DNA, the CDR3 is TGTGCCAGCAGTGAAACCAGCGGGGGGCCCAGGTCGAATGAGCAGTTCTTC.

V usage is TRBV13 and J usage is TRBJ2-1; 14 bases fit TRBD2. V gave up 5 bases and J gave up 8 bases; unmatched junction bases: 14. The germline V gene has CDR1 PRHDT and CDR2 FYEKMQ (reference sequence). This CDR3 region has 18 residues. The CDR3 is CASSPDHWTSGGTDEQFF. CDR3 DNA sequence: TGTGCCAGCAGCCCAGATCACTGGACTAGCGGGGGGACCGATGAGCAGTTCTTC.